Listed here is a single TCR beta chain. Its target is unknown. Per the germline V gene, CDR1 is MNHNS and CDR2 is SASEGT. The germline V and J ends were trimmed by 3 bases and 5 bases, with 13 bases remaining between them. There are 14 residues in the CDR3. Each sample had about 10^5 TCR templates assayed. Libraries were prepared by immunoSEQ multiplex PCR; TCRdb keeps only in-frame clonotypes and omits some of them. The sample includes 90,000 to 110,000 clones, 90% to 95% of them seen just once. The data originate from a study of siplizumab effects on memory and regulatory T cells. Study-wide points: Naive T cells were seemingly more diverse than memory cells, and major contributions to the alloresponse seemed to be made by them. Whether proliferating Tregs in siplizumab cultures suppress was not functionally confirmed. Only a minority of proliferating CD4+ or CD8+ clones had an assignable naive or memory phenotype, with roughly 80-96% lacking one.

The specimen was Tregs sorted from blood. This chain connects TRBV6-1 to TRBJ1-2; D not certain. The clonotype originates from a human donor in good health. The DNA of the CDR3 is TGTGCCAGCAGTGACATGTCTTGGGGTTATGGCTACACCTTC. Its protein is CASSDMSWGYGYTF.